The clone carrying this TCR beta chain was observed a handful of times. This entry belongs to a study of T cell changes during pregnancy in multiple sclerosis. Measured with immunoSEQ multiplex PCR; TCRdb has only the in-frame clones, and not every one. The sample includes some 33,000 clones, 80% to 90% seen only once; the top ten take 11%. CDR1 is MNHEY, CDR2 SVGAGI, per germline. V lost 6 bases to trimming and J lost 3 bases; unmatched junction nucleotides: 0. The CDR3 totals 13 residues. The chain uses TRBV6-5 and TRBJ1-5; 9 nucleotides line up with TRBD1. This sample comprised CD8+ T cells from peripheral blood mononuclear cells, obtained in the third trimester of pregnancy. The origin of this receptor is a female donor with multiple sclerosis, enrolled in a pregnancy study. DNA for the CDR3: TGTGCCAGCAGACAGGGGGCCAATCAGCCCCAGCATTTT. This gives the protein CASRQGANQPQHF.